This TCR beta chain is from a study of identical twins. Everyone who donated was a healthy Caucasian. As regards this clonotype: Its antigen is as yet unknown.

Findings and caveats of the study: Potential partial confounding of zero-insertion analyses by invariant MAIT and iNKT cells was noted. Fewer insertions characterized abundant cord blood beta clonotypes, whereas memory repertoires showed none. For out-of-frame alpha sequences shared by twins, low generation probability was in excess.

TCRdb analysed the 5' RACE reads with MiXCR anew, one entry per CDR3 protein. The sample holds fewer than 550,000 distinct CDR3 sequences, approximately 16% seen once. This sample also appeared in a second study, on yellow fever vaccine responses in identical twins.

Sequencing was done on a sample of CD4+ T cells sorted from blood. The clonotype was recovered from a woman younger than 35 in good health.

The CDR3 sequence is CASSTRWTSHNTQYF. CDR3 coding DNA: TGTGCCAGCAGTACCCGGTGGACTAGCCATAATACGCAGTATTTT. The chain has TRBV6-1 and TRBJ2-3; TRBD2 matches 8 bases. J lost 7 bases, V lost 5 bases, and 11 bases had no gene match. The germline gives CDR1 MNHNS, CDR2 SASEGT. The CDR3 sequence is 15 residues long.